This T cell receptor (beta chain) was recorded in a study of T cell responses to AZD1222 COVID-19 vaccine. Trimming took off 5 bases at V and 5 bases at J, with 10 bases between the two ends. This CDR3 has 13 residues. The germline V gene has CDR1 SGHTA and CDR2 FQGNSA. Study-wide findings and caveats: Targeting of unmutated variant regions was reportedly seen in nearly half of spike-specific TCRs.

A note on this clone: As yet, its antigen is unknown.

Here immunoSEQ multiplex PCR was the method, and the copy in TCRdb shows in-frame clones only, minus some. The sample lists approximately 150,000 clones, about 90% occurring once. Sequencing was performed on peripheral blood, taken 28 days after the second AZD1222 dose. The chain carries TRBV7-2 and TRBJ1-5; no definite D call. The TCR comes from an adult who received the AZD1222 COVID-19 vaccine. CDR3 residues: CASSKMGYQPQHF. The CDR3 DNA sequence: TGTGCCAGCAGCAAGATGGGGTATCAGCCCCAGCATTTT.